This TCR beta chain was obtained from a study of blood T cell repertoires in COVID-19. In the study overall: Samples representing acute and convalescent COVID-19 were sourced from the United States, Italy and Spain. T cells, B-cell-depleted T cells, or PBMCs provided the cDNA or gDNA that served as material.

In the case of this clone: The junction departs from the called germline gene at one end, perhaps through a read error.

Per the authors' pipeline: Nucleated cell counts were estimated from reference gene primer amplification. Profiling relied on immunoSEQ multiplex PCR, and the TCRdb table lists in-frame clones only, not all of them. For V, J and clone size, that table is used; D and trimming come from the DNA. The profile shows about 150,000 clones, 80% of them singletons. The sequenced material came from peripheral blood. The source of this sequence is a man in his fifties or sixties with acute or convalescent COVID-19.

CDR3 sequence (DNA): TGTGCCAGCAGCGGGGACGGTAGCGGGAGTCTCCTCTTC. This codes for CASSGDGSGSLLF. The rearrangement uses TRBV2 and TRBJ2-1; 9 bases align to TRBD2. Germline V lookup: CDR1 SNHLY, CDR2 FYNNEI. CDR3 length: 13 residues.